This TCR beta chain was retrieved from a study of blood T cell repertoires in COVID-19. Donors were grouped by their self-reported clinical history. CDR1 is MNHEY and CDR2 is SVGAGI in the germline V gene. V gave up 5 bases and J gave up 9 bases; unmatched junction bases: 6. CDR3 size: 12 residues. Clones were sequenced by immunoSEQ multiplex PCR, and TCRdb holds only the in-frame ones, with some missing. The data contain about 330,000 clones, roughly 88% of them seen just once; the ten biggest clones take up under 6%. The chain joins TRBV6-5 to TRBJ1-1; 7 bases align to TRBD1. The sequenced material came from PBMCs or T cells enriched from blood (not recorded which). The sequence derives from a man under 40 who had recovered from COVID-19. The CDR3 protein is CASSRDSHQAFF. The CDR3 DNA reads TGTGCCAGCAGTCGGGACAGCCATCAAGCTTTCTTT.